Detailed here is one T cell receptor (beta chain). The target of this receptor is not known. No much larger clone exists at a distance of one base, and base qualities are not known. Receptor libraries were prepared by the immunoSEQ multiplex PCR assay. What TCRdb holds here is the immuneACCESS table cut down to in-frame rearrangements. Part of the clones is not present; checked against another copy, under half of the missing clones reflect an unresolved V gene, and the others are unexplained. Here the sample has 150,000 to 200,000 clones; around 90% occur a single time. The ten largest make up approximately 1.7% of the sample. This entry is derived from a study of control samples from healthy donors and cancer patients (dated by TCRdb to the early 2020s). Via the germline V gene, CDR1 is MNHEY and CDR2 SVGEGT. From cysteine to phenylalanine, the CDR3 is 12 amino acids long. The kept DNA is CDR3 alone, 36 bases in frame from the first base. V drops 6 bases and J drops 4 bases, leaving 8 bases in between.

The material sequenced was blood. The V and J genes are TRBV6-2 or TRBV6-3 and TRBJ2-3; the D gene cannot be named for sure. This receptor was identified in a man aged 18 to 29 in good health. CDR3 protein: CASSPLPDTQYF. The nucleotide sequence reads as follows: TGTGCCAGCAGCCCCCTTCCAGATACGCAGTATTTT.